This is a list of T cell receptor beta chains from one sample in a study of cytomegalovirus exposure and HLA in healthy donors. Here immunoSEQ multiplex PCR was the method, and the copy in TCRdb shows in-frame clones only, minus some. Of over 200,000 clones detected, roughly 79% appear once; the ten largest clones hold 0.58%. Sequenced material: PBMCs. All receptors come from a woman aged 40 to 50 in good health and CMV-seronegative. Each CDR3 is given without its conserved first and last residue. Fields, in order: V gene, J gene, CDR3 protein.

V gene: TRBV7-3; J gene: TRBJ1-1; CDR3 protein: ASSVFGRENTEAF
V gene: TRBV7-9; J gene: TRBJ2-7; CDR3 protein: ASSWGQNEQY
V gene: TRBV6-6; J gene: TRBJ1-6; CDR3 protein: ASRVSPDSPLH
V gene: TRBV13; J gene: TRBJ1-5; CDR3 protein: ASSLTGDQPQH
V gene: TRBV19; J gene: TRBJ1-1; CDR3 protein: ASSIQGGSGGTEAF
V gene: TRBV30; J gene: TRBJ1-1; CDR3 protein: AWSVQGRSNTEAF
V gene: TRBV4-1; J gene: TRBJ1-5; CDR3 protein: ASSQVGRPGERSKDQPQH
V gene: TRBV5-1; J gene: TRBJ1-1; CDR3 protein: ASSYTGTGNTEAF
V gene: TRBV29-1; J gene: TRBJ1-1; CDR3 protein: SVHEPSIDTEAF
V gene: TRBV10-3; J gene: TRBJ2-2; CDR3 protein: AISEDSTGELF
V gene: TRBV28; J gene: TRBJ1-4; CDR3 protein: ASSLSGQGNEKLF
V gene: TRBV7-9; J gene: TRBJ1-4; CDR3 protein: ASSFTGYATNEKLF
V gene: TRBV7-9; J gene: TRBJ1-2; CDR3 protein: ASSLADRAYGYT
V gene: TRBV5-6; J gene: TRBJ1-1; CDR3 protein: ASSLPTGFTEAF
V gene: TRBV5-6; J gene: TRBJ2-3; CDR3 protein: ASRKQGPYTDTQY
V gene: TRBV4-3; J gene: TRBJ2-5; CDR3 protein: ASSQDPGVWSETQY
V gene: TRBV29-1; J gene: TRBJ1-1; CDR3 protein: SVVLRGFIGGRGSSEAF
V gene: TRBV7-2; J gene: TRBJ2-1; CDR3 protein: ASSPTGSIYNEQF
V gene: TRBV5-1; J gene: TRBJ1-4; CDR3 protein: ASSFAGTRTNEKLF
V gene: TRBV28; J gene: TRBJ2-7; CDR3 protein: ASSLTGTPYEQY
V gene: TRBV2; J gene: TRBJ1-4; CDR3 protein: ASSGAGSEEKLF
V gene: TRBV2; J gene: TRBJ1-5; CDR3 protein: ASTRQDVGNQPQH
V gene: TRBV7-9; J gene: TRBJ2-2; CDR3 protein: ASGHGGSLNTGELF
V gene: TRBV5-6; J gene: TRBJ2-7; CDR3 protein: ASSLASSSYEQY
V gene: TRBV7-9; J gene: TRBJ1-4; CDR3 protein: ASSLGRGATNEKLF
V gene: TRBV30; J gene: TRBJ2-7; CDR3 protein: AWSNTGTFSYEQY
V gene: TRBV7-2; J gene: TRBJ2-1; CDR3 protein: ASSLDGDNEQF
V gene: TRBV28; J gene: TRBJ1-2; CDR3 protein: ASSSLLDRARGYT
V gene: TRBV7-8; J gene: TRBJ2-2; CDR3 protein: ASSLNFGGLAGELF
V gene: TRBV6-1; J gene: TRBJ1-2; CDR3 protein: ASSERGSYGYT
V gene: TRBV19; J gene: TRBJ1-5; CDR3 protein: ASSIEPGVGNQPQH
V gene: TRBV5-1; J gene: TRBJ1-4; CDR3 protein: ASSSWTGNNEKLF
V gene: TRBV7-2; J gene: TRBJ2-5; CDR3 protein: ASSQGTSGGLETQY
V gene: TRBV7-6; J gene: TRBJ1-3; CDR3 protein: ASSLTSSRLGAGNTIY
V gene: TRBV7-9; J gene: TRBJ2-7; CDR3 protein: ASGDPGTASYEQY
V gene: TRBV9; J gene: TRBJ2-3; CDR3 protein: ASSSLREQY
V gene: TRBV23-1; J gene: TRBJ2-3; CDR3 protein: ASSLWGGDTTRTDTQY
V gene: TRBV15; J gene: TRBJ1-3; CDR3 protein: ATSMGSSGNTIY
V gene: TRBV6-5; J gene: TRBJ2-7; CDR3 protein: ASSTDRAYEQY
V gene: TRBV5-4; J gene: -; CDR3 protein: ASSSSYEQY
V gene: TRBV7-9; J gene: TRBJ2-5; CDR3 protein: ASSLVGGQETQY
V gene: TRBV18; J gene: TRBJ2-1; CDR3 protein: ASSPPGLAGVSQYNEQF
V gene: TRBV19; J gene: TRBJ2-3; CDR3 protein: ASSRSKTSGGALTDTQY
V gene: TRBV20-1; J gene: TRBJ1-5; CDR3 protein: SASSSQPQH
V gene: TRBV21-1; J gene: TRBJ1-4; CDR3 protein: ASSNRSSGGALKLF
V gene: TRBV2; J gene: TRBJ2-5; CDR3 protein: ASSNQGTVQETQY
V gene: TRBV6-6; J gene: TRBJ2-3; CDR3 protein: ASSYSTGDTQY
V gene: TRBV12-5; J gene: TRBJ1-2; CDR3 protein: ASGLGTGSHYGYT
V gene: TRBV5-6; J gene: TRBJ1-4; CDR3 protein: ASSLYAGSEKLF